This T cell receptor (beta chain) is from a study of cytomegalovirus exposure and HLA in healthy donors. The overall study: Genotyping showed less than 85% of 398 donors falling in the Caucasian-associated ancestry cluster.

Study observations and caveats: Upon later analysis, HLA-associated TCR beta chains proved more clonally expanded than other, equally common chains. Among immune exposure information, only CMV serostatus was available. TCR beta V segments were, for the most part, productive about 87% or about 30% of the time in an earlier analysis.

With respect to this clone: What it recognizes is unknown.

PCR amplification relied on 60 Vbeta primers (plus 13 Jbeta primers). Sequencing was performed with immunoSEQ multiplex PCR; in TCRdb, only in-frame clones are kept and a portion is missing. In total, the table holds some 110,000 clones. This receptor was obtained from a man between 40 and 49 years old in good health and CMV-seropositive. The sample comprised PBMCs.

DNA of the CDR3: TGTGCCAGCTCACCCGACAGGGGAGGAGGAGATACGCAGTATTTT. It translates to CASSPDRGGGDTQYF. The chain links TRBV18 to TRBJ2-3, with TRBD1 matching 8 bases. V gave up 3 bases and J gave up 5 bases; unmatched junction bases: 7. Per the germline V gene, CDR1 is KGHSH and CDR2 is LQKENI. CDR3 length: 15 residues.